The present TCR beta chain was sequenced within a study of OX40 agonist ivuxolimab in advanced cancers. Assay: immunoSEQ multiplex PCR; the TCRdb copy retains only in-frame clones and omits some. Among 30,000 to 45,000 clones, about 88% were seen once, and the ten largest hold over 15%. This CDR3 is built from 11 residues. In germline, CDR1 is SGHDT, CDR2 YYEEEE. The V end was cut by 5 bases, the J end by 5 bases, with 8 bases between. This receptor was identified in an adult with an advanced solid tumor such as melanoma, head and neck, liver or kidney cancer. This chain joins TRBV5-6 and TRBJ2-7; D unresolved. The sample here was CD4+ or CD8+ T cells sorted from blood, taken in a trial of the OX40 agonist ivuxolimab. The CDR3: CASSSGDEQYF. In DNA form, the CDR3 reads TGTGCCAGCAGTTCTGGGGACGAGCAGTACTTC.